This TCR beta chain was sequenced in a study of liver allograft versus peripheral blood T cells. For the study at large: Blood and transplanted-liver T cell receptor repertoires from recipients were compared. The study, taken as a whole, reports: Liver allograft repertoires of T cell receptors reportedly diverged from peripheral blood repertoires.

Using its own MiXCR run on the reads, TCRdb lists one record per CDR3 protein. The sample shows 9,500 to 13,000 distinct CDR3 sequences, about 23% of them seen only once. By its share, this clonotype is medium-sized. The antigen is unknown. This TCR was sampled from a human patient who had a liver transplant. The T cells may partly be graft donor cells.

CDR3 amino acids: CASIPGGAEKANYGYTF. CDR3 DNA: TGTGCCAGTATACCAGGGGGCGCGGAAAAGGCTAACTATGGCTACACCTTC. V gene TRBV19 combines with J gene TRBJ1-2; TRBD1 matches 8 bases. CDR1 and CDR2 from the germline V gene are LNHDA and SQIVND (reference sequence). The ends lost 7 bases at V and 0 bases at J; junction bases unmatched: 13. There are 17 residues in the CDR3.